These T cell receptor beta chains were read from a single sample in a study of T cell repertoires in cytomegalovirus infection. TCRdb re-derived calls from the reads in MiXCR, one entry per CDR3 protein. Among fewer than 300,000 distinct CDR3 sequences listed, roughly a quarter were seen once. Material for sequencing was PBMCs. Receptor source: a human donor in good health (CMV status not recorded). Some clones in this sample may be carry-over from other donors' samples. Each CDR3 is given with its conserved first and last residue. The D gene is left open where the match is weak. Clone size is shown for a subset of rows, as once, few, many or a class of expanded clone.

clone_size	v_call	d_call	j_call	cdr3_aa	cdr3_nt
NA	TRBV5-1	NA	TRBJ2-7	CASSLVAGQGEQYF	TGCGCCAGCAGCTTGGTGGCAGGGCAAGGCGAGCAGTACTTC
few	TRBV30	TRBD2	TRBJ2-3	CAWSDTGTSTLDTQYF	TGTGCCTGGAGTGACACCGGGACTAGCACATTGGATACGCAGTATTTT
few	TRBV5-1	NA	TRBJ2-1	CASSLIKGEKGEQFF	TGCGCCAGCAGCTTGATAAAGGGGGAAAAGGGGGAGCAGTTCTTC
many	TRBV6-1	NA	TRBJ2-1	CASSEGVLAYNEQFF	TGTGCCAGCAGCGAGGGGGTACTCGCGTACAATGAGCAGTTCTTC
NA	TRBV7-2	NA	TRBJ2-7	CASSTLQGGYEQYF	TGTGCCAGCAGTACCCTCCAGGGCGGCTACGAGCAGTACTTC
few	TRBV7-2	NA	TRBJ2-6	CASSFDGSRSGANVLTF	TGTGCCAGCAGCTTTGACGGGAGCCGCTCTGGGGCCAACGTCCTGACTTTC
many	TRBV7-9	TRBD2	TRBJ2-7	CASSPISRGASGRFHEQYF	TGTGCCAGCAGCCCGATCTCCCGCGGGGCTAGCGGTAGGTTCCACGAGCAGTACTTC
many	TRBV7-2	NA	TRBJ2-7	CASSLFWGEPSYEQYF	TGTGCCAGCAGCTTATTTTGGGGTGAACCCTCCTACGAGCAGTACTTC
NA	TRBV2	TRBD2	TRBJ2-2	CASRRLAGGAGELFF	TGTGCCAGCAGACGACTAGCGGGGGGGGCCGGGGAGCTGTTTTTT
NA	TRBV5-1	NA	TRBJ2-4	CASSVSWDIQYF	TGCGCCAGCAGCGTCTCATGGGACATTCAGTACTTC
few	TRBV4-3	NA	TRBJ1-1	CASSQDVGEGTEAFF	TGCGCCAGCAGCCAAGATGTCGGGGAAGGGACTGAAGCTTTCTTT
few	TRBV12-3/TRBV12-4	NA	TRBJ2-7	CASSLSLTAYEQYF	TGTGCCAGCAGTTTGTCCTTAACCGCCTACGAGCAGTACTTC
NA	TRBV12-5	NA	TRBJ2-7	CASGLVQGRSGEQYF	TGTGCTAGTGGTTTGGTACAAGGACGGTCCGGCGAGCAGTACTTC
many	TRBV12-3/TRBV12-4	TRBD1	TRBJ1-6	CASRTTTGSGSPLHF	TGTGCCAGCAGGACGACGACAGGGTCTGGTTCACCCCTCCACTTT
NA	TRBV4-3	TRBD2	TRBJ2-7	CASSPGRENSYEQYF	TGCGCCAGCAGCCCCGGGCGGGAGAACTCCTACGAGCAGTACTTC
few	TRBV29-1	NA	TRBJ2-2	CSVEVGNRQNTGELFF	TGCAGCGTTGAAGTGGGGAACAGGCAGAACACCGGGGAGCTGTTTTTT
few	TRBV20-1	NA	TRBJ2-7	CSARGSSPHEQYF	TGCAGTGCTAGAGGGTCTAGCCCCCACGAGCAGTACTTC
many	TRBV28	TRBD1	TRBJ1-2	CASRWTGVAFYGYTF	TGTGCCAGCAGGTGGACAGGGGTTGCCTTCTATGGCTACACCTTC
few	TRBV6-2/TRBV6-3	NA	TRBJ2-1	CATAELTYNEQFF	TGTGCCACCGCCGAACTAACTTACAATGAGCAGTTCTTC
NA	TRBV7-2	NA	TRBJ2-7	CASRPFPYEQYF	TGTGCCAGCCGCCCTTTCCCCTACGAGCAGTACTTC
few	TRBV18	NA	TRBJ1-5	CASSPSGVWSNQPQHF	TGTGCCAGCTCACCATCGGGGGTCTGGAGCAATCAGCCCCAGCATTTT
many	TRBV7-6	TRBD1	TRBJ1-6	CAITGPRGDSPLHF	TGTGCCATCACGGGTCCCAGGGGGGATTCACCCCTCCACTTT
NA	TRBV15	NA	TRBJ2-1	CATSVVGGGEQFF	TGTGCCACCAGCGTGGTGGGGGGCGGAGAGCAGTTCTTC
NA	TRBV18	TRBD1	TRBJ1-2	CASSLGQEELGYTF	TGTGCCAGCTCACTCGGACAGGAGGAATTAGGCTACACCTTC
many	TRBV7-2	NA	TRBJ1-5	CASSRELGQPQHF	TGTGCCAGCAGCCGTGAGCTAGGTCAGCCCCAGCATTTT
many	TRBV7-8	TRBD1	TRBJ2-3	CASSRNGQGSTDTQYF	TGTGCCAGCAGCAGAAATGGACAGGGGAGCACAGATACGCAGTATTTT
NA	TRBV19	NA	TRBJ2-7	CASSIWASNYEQYF	TGTGCCAGTAGTATTTGGGCTAGCAACTACGAGCAGTACTTC
NA	TRBV6-6	NA	TRBJ2-3	CASSPNSRTDTQYF	TGTGCCAGCAGTCCCAATTCCCGCACAGATACGCAGTATTTT
NA	TRBV7-9	TRBD1	TRBJ1-6	CASSFRTGQGESPLHF	TGTGCCAGCAGCTTCCGGACAGGTCAGGGGGAATCACCCCTCCACTTT
many	TRBV5-6	TRBD2	TRBJ2-3	CASSSTGLAGWGVADTQYF	TGTGCCAGCAGCTCCACTGGACTAGCGGGATGGGGGGTCGCAGATACGCAGTATTTT
NA	TRBV11-2	NA	TRBJ1-1	CASSIVQGGPTEAFF	TGTGCCAGCAGCATAGTACAGGGCGGCCCGACTGAAGCTTTCTTT
few	TRBV5-6	NA	TRBJ1-1	CASSSRWAEAFF	TGTGCCAGCAGCTCGCGATGGGCGGAAGCTTTCTTT
many	TRBV7-2	NA	TRBJ1-2	CASSLDGLGYYGYTF	TGTGCCAGCAGCTTAGATGGTCTGGGGTACTATGGCTACACCTTC
NA	TRBV20-1	NA	TRBJ2-1	CSAKSGLYNEQFF	TGCAGTGCTAAAAGCGGTCTCTACAATGAGCAGTTCTTC
NA	TRBV6-5	TRBD1	TRBJ2-7	CASSYRDRKYEQYF	TGTGCCAGCAGTTACAGGGACAGGAAGTACGAGCAGTACTTC
few	TRBV29-1	TRBD1	TRBJ2-4	CSVLGQGQNIQYF	TGCAGCGTGCTTGGACAGGGCCAAAACATTCAGTACTTC
few	TRBV23-1	TRBD2	TRBJ2-1	CASNHTEGLAGEWDEQFF	TGCGCCAGCAATCACACCGAAGGGCTAGCGGGAGAATGGGATGAGCAGTTCTTC
many	TRBV7-9	NA	TRBJ1-2	CASSFETQGYTF	TGTGCCAGCAGCTTTGAGACTCAGGGCTACACCTTC
NA	TRBV20-1	NA	TRBJ1-6	CSARELVDSPLHF	TGCAGTGCTAGAGAACTAGTCGATTCACCCCTCCACTTT
NA	TRBV12-3/TRBV12-4	NA	TRBJ2-1	CASRTKPYNEQFF	TGTGCCAGCAGAACTAAACCTTACAATGAGCAGTTCTTC
NA	TRBV29-1	TRBD2	TRBJ2-2	CSVVGLAGVATGELFF	TGCAGCGTTGTAGGTCTAGCGGGAGTTGCCACCGGGGAGCTGTTTTTT
few	TRBV28	TRBD2	TRBJ2-1	CASTPAGGGNNEQFF	TGTGCCAGTACACCGGCTGGGGGGGGGAACAATGAGCAGTTCTTC
NA	TRBV2	NA	TRBJ2-5	CASMGDGETQYF	TGTGCCAGCATGGGGGACGGAGAGACCCAGTACTTC
many	TRBV5-1	TRBD1	TRBJ1-1	CASNNPGGDTEAFF	TGCGCCAGCAATAATCCAGGGGGGGACACTGAAGCTTTCTTT
many	TRBV7-8	TRBD1	TRBJ2-4	CASSLGPGQPLAKNIQYF	TGTGCCAGCAGCTTAGGCCCGGGACAGCCACTAGCCAAAAACATTCAGTACTTC
NA	TRBV6-2/TRBV6-3	NA	TRBJ2-5	CASSSSVRRAGGTQYF	NA
NA	TRBV4-3	NA	TRBJ2-1	CASSQNSWGANEQFF	TGCGCCAGCAGCCAAAACTCTTGGGGGGCGAATGAGCAGTTCTTC
NA	TRBV24-1	NA	TRBJ2-2	CATGQRSNTGELFF	TGTGCCACGGGGCAACGGAGTAATACCGGGGAGCTGTTTTTT
many	TRBV7-8	TRBD1	TRBJ1-5	CASSLGRDSSNQPQHF	TGTGCCAGCAGCTTAGGCAGGGACAGCTCCAATCAGCCCCAGCATTTT
few	TRBV6-2/TRBV6-3	TRBD1	TRBJ1-1	CASSYRQGGMNTEAFF	TGTGCCAGCAGTTACAGGCAGGGGGGCATGAACACTGAAGCTTTCTTT
few	TRBV11-2	NA	TRBJ1-1	CASSLTIEAFF	TGTGCCAGCAGCCTAACCATTGAAGCTTTCTTT
NA	TRBV29-1	NA	TRBJ1-1	CSGHALNTEAFF	TGCAGCGGCCACGCCTTGAACACTGAAGCTTTCTTT
few	TRBV7-8	NA	TRBJ2-3	CASSFRETTDTQYF	TGTGCCAGCAGCTTCCGGGAAACAACAGATACGCAGTATTTT
NA	TRBV11-2	NA	TRBJ2-1	CASSLVMTNEQFF	TGTGCCAGCAGCTTAGTAATGACCAATGAGCAGTTCTTC
NA	TRBV28	NA	TRBJ2-5	CASQRAGLAVETQYF	TGTGCCAGTCAGCGGGCTGGATTAGCGGTAGAGACCCAGTACTTC
NA	TRBV27	NA	TRBJ2-1	CASIRLEGNEQFF	TGTGCCAGCATTAGACTAGAGGGTAATGAGCAGTTCTTC
once	TRBV19	NA	TRBJ2-4	CASSTLGVAKNIQYF	TGTGCCAGTAGCACCTTAGGGGTAGCCAAAAACATTCAGTACTTC